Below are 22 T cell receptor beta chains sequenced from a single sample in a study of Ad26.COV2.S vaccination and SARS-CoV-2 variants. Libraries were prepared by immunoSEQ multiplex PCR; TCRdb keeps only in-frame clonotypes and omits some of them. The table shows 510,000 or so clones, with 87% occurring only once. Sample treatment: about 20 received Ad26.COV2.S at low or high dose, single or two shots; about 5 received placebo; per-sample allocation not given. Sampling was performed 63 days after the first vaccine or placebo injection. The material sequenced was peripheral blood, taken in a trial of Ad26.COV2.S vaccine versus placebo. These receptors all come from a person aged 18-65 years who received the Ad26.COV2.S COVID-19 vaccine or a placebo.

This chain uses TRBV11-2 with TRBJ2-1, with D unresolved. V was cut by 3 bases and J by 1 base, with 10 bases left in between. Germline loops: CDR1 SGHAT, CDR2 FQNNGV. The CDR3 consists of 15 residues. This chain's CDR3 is CASSFPGVSYNEQFF. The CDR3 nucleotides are TGTGCCAGCAGCTTCCCTGGGGTATCCTACAATGAGCAGTTCTTC.

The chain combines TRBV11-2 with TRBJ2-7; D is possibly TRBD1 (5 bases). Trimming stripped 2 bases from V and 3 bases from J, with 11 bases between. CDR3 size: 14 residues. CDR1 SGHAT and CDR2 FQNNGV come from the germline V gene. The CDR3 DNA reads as TGTGCCAGCAGCTTACCAGGGTTAGTCTACGAGCAGTACTTC. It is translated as CASSLPGLVYEQYF. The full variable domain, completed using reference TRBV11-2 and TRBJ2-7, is EAGVAQSPRYKIIEKRQSVAFWCNPISGHATLYWYQQILGQGPKLLIQFQNNGVVDDSQLPKDRFSAERLKGVDSTLKIQPAKLEDSAVYLCASSLPGLVYEQYFGPGTRLTVT.

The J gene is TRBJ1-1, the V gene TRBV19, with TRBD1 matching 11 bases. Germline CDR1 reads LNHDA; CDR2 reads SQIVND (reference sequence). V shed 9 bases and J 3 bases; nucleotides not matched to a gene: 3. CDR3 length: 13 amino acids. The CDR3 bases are TGTGCCAGCGGGGACAGGGGGGACACTGAAGCTTTCTTT. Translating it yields CASGDRGDTEAFF.

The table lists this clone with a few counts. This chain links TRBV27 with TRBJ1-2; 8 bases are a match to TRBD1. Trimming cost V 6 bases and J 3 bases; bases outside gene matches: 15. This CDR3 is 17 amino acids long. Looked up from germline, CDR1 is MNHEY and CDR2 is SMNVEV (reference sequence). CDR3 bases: TGTGCCAGCAGCCAACTCGGACAGGGCCTGATCTACTATGGCTACACCTTC. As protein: CASSQLGQGLIYYGYTF.

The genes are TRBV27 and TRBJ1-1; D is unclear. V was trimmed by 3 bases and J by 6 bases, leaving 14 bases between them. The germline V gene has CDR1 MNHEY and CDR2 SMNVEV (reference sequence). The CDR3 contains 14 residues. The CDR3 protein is CASSFPPPAAEAFF. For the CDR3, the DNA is TGTGCCAGCAGTTTTCCGCCTCCGGCCGCTGAAGCTTTCTTT.

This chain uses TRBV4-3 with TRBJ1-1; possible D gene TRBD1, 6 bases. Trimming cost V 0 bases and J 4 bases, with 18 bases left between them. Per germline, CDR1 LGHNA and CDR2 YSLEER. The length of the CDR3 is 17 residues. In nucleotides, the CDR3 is TGCGCCAGCAGCCAAGAAATTGGGAGTGACAGGTCCACTGAAGCTTTCTTT. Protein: CASSQEIGSDRSTEAFF.

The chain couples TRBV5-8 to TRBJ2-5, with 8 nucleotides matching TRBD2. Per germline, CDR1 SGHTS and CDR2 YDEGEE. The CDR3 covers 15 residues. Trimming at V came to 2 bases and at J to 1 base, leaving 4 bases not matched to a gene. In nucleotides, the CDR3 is TGTGCCAGCAGCTTCGGGGGGGGGTCCCAAGAGACCCAGTACTTC. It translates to CASSFGGGSQETQYF.

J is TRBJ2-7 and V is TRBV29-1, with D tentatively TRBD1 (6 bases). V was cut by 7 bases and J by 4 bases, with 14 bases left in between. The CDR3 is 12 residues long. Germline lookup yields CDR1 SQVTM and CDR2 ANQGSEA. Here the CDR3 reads CSAQTGTYEQYF. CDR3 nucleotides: TGCAGCGCTCAGACAGGTACATACGAGCAGTACTTC.

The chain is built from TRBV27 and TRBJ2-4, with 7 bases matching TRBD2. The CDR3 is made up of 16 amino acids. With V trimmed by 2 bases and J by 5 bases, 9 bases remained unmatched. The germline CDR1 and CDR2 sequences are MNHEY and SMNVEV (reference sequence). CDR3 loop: CASSLPPERGQNIQYF. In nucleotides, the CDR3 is TGTGCCAGCAGTTTACCCCCGGAGCGGGGACAAAACATTCAGTACTTC.

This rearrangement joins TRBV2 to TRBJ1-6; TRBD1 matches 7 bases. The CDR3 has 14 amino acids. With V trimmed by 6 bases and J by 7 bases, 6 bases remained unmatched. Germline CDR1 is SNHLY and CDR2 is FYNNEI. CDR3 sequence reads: CASSVDRRNSPLHF. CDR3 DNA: TGTGCCAGCAGCGTGGACAGGAGGAATTCACCCCTCCACTTT.

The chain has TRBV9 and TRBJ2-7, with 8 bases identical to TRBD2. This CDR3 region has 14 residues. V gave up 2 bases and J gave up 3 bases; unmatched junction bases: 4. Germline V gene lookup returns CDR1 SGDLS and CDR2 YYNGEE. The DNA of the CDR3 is TGTGCCAGCAGCGTTGACGGGAGGGGCTACGAGCAGTACTTC. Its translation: CASSVDGRGYEQYF. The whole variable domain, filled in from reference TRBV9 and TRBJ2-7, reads DSGVTQTPKHLITATGQRVTLRCSPRSGDLSVYWYQQSLDQGLQFLIQYYNGEERAKGNILERFSAQQFPDLHSELNLSSLELGDSALYFCASSVDGRGYEQYFGPGTRLTVT.

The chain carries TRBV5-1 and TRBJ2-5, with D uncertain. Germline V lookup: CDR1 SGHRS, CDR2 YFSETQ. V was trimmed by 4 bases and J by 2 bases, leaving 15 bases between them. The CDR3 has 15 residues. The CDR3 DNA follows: TGCGCCAGCAGCCCGACGGTGTTGGGGCAAGAGACCCAGTACTTC. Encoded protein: CASSPTVLGQETQYF. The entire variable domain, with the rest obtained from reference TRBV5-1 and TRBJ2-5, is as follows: KAGVTQTPRYLIKTRGQQVTLSCSPISGHRSVSWYQQTPGQGLQFLFEYFSETQRNKGNFPGRFSGRQFSNSRSEMNVSTLELGDSALYLCASSPTVLGQETQYFGPGTRLLVL.

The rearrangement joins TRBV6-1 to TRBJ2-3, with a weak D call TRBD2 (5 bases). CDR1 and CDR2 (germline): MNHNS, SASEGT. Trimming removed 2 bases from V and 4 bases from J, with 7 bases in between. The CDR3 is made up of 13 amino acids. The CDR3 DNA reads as TGTGCCAGCAGTGAAAGCGGAGCAGATACGCAGTATTTT. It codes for CASSESGADTQYF.

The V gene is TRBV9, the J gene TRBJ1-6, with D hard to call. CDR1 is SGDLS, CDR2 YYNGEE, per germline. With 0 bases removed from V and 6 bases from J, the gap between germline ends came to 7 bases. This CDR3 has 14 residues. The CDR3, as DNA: TGTGCCAGCAGCGTAGGGTTAGCTAATTCACCCCTCCACTTT. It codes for CASSVGLANSPLHF.

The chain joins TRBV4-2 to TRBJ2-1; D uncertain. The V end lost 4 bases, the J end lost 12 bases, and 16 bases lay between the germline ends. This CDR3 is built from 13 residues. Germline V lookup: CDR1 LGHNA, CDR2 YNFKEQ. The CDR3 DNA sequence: TGTGCCAGCAGCCGACCGTTGGACCTAGGGCAGTTCTTC. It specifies CASSRPLDLGQFF.

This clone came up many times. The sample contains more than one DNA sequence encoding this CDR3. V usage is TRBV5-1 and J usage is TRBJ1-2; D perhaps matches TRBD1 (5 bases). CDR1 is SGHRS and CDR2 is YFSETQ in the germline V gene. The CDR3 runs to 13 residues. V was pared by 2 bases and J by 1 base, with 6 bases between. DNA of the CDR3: TGCGCCAGCAGCTTCCAGGGTAACTATGGCTACACCTTC. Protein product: CASSFQGNYGYTF.

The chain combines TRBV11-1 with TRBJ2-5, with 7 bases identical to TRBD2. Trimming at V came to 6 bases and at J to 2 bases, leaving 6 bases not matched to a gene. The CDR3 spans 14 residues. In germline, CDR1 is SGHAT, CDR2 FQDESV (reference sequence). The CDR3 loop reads CASRNEAGQETQYF. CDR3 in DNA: TGTGCCAGCAGGAACGAAGCGGGACAAGAGACCCAGTACTTC.

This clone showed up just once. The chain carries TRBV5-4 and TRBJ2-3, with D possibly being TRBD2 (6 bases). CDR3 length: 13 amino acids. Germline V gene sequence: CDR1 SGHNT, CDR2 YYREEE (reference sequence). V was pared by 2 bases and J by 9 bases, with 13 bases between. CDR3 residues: CASSFQGSGTQYF. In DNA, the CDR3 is TGTGCCAGCAGCTTCCAGGGTAGCGGCACGCAGTATTTT.

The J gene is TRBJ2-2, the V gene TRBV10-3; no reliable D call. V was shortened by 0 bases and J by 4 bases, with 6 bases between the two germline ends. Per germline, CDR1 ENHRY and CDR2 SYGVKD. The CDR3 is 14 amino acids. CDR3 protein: CAISESGSTGELFF. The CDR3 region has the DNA TGTGCCATCAGTGAGTCGGGTAGCACCGGGGAGCTGTTTTTT.

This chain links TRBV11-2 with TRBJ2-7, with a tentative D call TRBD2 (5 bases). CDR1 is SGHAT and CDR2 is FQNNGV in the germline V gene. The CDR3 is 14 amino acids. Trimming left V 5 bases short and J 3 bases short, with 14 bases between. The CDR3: CASSREQRDYEQYF. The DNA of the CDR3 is TGTGCCAGCAGCCGAGAGCAGAGGGACTACGAGCAGTACTTC.

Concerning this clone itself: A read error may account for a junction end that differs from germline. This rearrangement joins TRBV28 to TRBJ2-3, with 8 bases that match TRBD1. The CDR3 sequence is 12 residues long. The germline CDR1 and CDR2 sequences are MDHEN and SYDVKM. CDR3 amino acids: CASSLLTGGLHF. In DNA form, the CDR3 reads TGTGCCAGCAGCTTACTCACAGGGGGGCTTCATTTT.

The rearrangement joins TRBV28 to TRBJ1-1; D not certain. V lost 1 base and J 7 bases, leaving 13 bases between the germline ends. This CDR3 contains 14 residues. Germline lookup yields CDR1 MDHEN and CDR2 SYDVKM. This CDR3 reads CASSLSPRTDEAFF. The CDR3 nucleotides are TGTGCCAGCAGTTTATCCCCCCGTACAGATGAAGCTTTCTTT.